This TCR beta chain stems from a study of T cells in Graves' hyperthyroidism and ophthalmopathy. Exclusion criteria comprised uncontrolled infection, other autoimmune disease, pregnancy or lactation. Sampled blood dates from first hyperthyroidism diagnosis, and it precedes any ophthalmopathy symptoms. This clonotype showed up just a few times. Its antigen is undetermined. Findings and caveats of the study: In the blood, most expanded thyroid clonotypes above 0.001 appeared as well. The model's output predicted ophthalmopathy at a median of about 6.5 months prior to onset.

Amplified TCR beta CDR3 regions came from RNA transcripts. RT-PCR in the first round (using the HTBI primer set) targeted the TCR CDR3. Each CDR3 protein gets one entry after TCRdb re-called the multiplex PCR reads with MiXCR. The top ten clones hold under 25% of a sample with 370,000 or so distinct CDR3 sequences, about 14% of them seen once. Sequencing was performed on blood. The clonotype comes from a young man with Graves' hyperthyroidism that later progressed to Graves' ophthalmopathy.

The CDR3 nucleotides read TGCAGCGTCCCCAGGAGGGGGCCGGGGGGTTACAATGAGCAGTTCTTC. Its protein product is CSVPRRGPGGYNEQFF. The J gene is TRBJ2-1, the V gene TRBV29-1; either TRBD1 or TRBD2 may fit D (7 bases each). Trimming cost V 6 bases and J 4 bases, with 22 bases left between them. The length of the CDR3 is 16 residues. Germline CDR1 reads SQVTM; CDR2 reads ANQGSEA.